The rows below give T cell receptor beta chains drawn from one sample of a study of cytomegalovirus exposure and HLA in healthy donors. TCRdb's table, derived via immunoSEQ multiplex PCR, lists solely in-frame clones and lacks some. The sample has about 170,000 clones, roughly 90% seen once. The sample was PBMCs. These receptors were obtained from a woman between 18 and 29 years old in good health and CMV-seronegative. Both conserved end residues are part of each CDR3. The D gene is left open where the match is weak. Size tells how often a clone was seen (once, few, many) or the class of an expanded clone, and some rows leave it out.

V gene,clone size,J gene,D gene,CDR3 protein,CDR3 DNA
TRBV5-8,NA,TRBJ1-3,NA,CASSLLRLSSGNTIYF,TGTGCCAGCAGCTTGTTGAGGCTCAGTTCTGGAAACACCATATATTTT
TRBV5-1,NA,TRBJ2-5,NA,CASTPLGTPAWETQYF,TGCGCCAGCACCCCATTGGGGACTCCAGCGTGGGAGACCCAGTACTTC
TRBV2,few,TRBJ1-2,NA,CASIGIANYGYTF,TGTGCCAGCATCGGGATAGCTAACTATGGCTACACCTTC
TRBV27,NA,TRBJ2-5,NA,CASSLSGQGGKKETQYF,TGTGCCAGCAGTTTATCGGGGCAGGGAGGAAAGAAAGAGACCCAGTACTTC
TRBV5-5,NA,TRBJ1-6,NA,CASSLQGVNSYNSPLHF,TGTGCCAGCAGCTTGCAAGGGGTTAACTCCTATAATTCACCCCTCCACTTT
TRBV7-9,NA,TRBJ2-3,TRBD1,CASSHGDRGIADTQYF,TGTGCCAGCAGCCATGGGGACAGGGGAATAGCAGATACGCAGTATTTT
TRBV6-6,NA,TRBJ2-7,NA,CASSEPSTVSYEQYF,TGTGCCAGCAGTGAGCCGAGCACCGTATCCTACGAGCAGTACTTC
TRBV5-4,NA,TRBJ2-2,NA,CASSFARTGELFF,TGTGCCAGCAGCTTCGCTAGGACCGGGGAGCTGTTTTTT
TRBV5-1,NA,TRBJ2-7,NA,CASSWGPGQVSEQYF,TGCGCCAGCAGCTGGGGGCCAGGGCAGGTTAGCGAGCAGTACTTC
TRBV6-1,NA,TRBJ2-1,TRBD1,CASSDAGQVINNEQFF,TGTGCCAGCAGTGACGCAGGACAGGTCATCAACAATGAGCAGTTCTTC
TRBV5-1,NA,TRBJ2-1,TRBD1,CASSTGTGQYNEQFF,TGCGCCAGCAGCACCGGGACAGGGCAATACAATGAGCAGTTCTTC
TRBV10-3,NA,TRBJ2-1,TRBD1,CAIKGTGEHNEQFF,TGTGCCATCAAGGGGACAGGGGAACACAATGAGCAGTTCTTC
TRBV2,NA,TRBJ2-7,NA,CASSLTFDRLHEQYF,TGTGCCAGCAGTTTAACCTTTGACAGGCTCCACGAGCAGTACTTC
TRBV9,NA,TRBJ1-2,NA,CASSSGGPRGYGYTF,TGTGCCAGCAGCTCCGGGGGACCCCGGGGGTATGGCTACACCTTC
TRBV27,NA,TRBJ1-5,NA,CASSLVGRGSNQPQHF,TGTGCCAGCAGTTTGGTAGGGCGGGGAAGCAATCAGCCCCAGCATTTT
TRBV19,NA,TRBJ2-3,TRBD2,CASRSGTSGTDTQYF,TGTGCCAGTAGATCCGGGACTAGCGGGACAGATACGCAGTATTTT
TRBV5-4,NA,TRBJ1-2,TRBD1,CASSYQQGAIYGYTF,TGTGCCAGCAGCTACCAACAGGGGGCCATCTATGGCTACACCTTC
TRBV5-1,NA,TRBJ1-2,TRBD1,CASSLAEGAVDYGYTF,TGCGCCAGCAGCTTGGCCGAGGGGGCCGTTGACTATGGCTACACCTTC
TRBV4-1,once,TRBJ1-2,NA,CASSPRLTDRSRFLGGYTF,TGCGCCAGCAGCCCCCGCCTTACTGACAGGAGCCGCTTTCTCGGTGGCTACACCTTC
TRBV29-1,NA,TRBJ2-4,NA,CSVEETGRPKNIQYF,TGCAGCGTTGAAGAGACGGGGAGGCCTAAAAACATTCAGTACTTC
TRBV4-1,NA,TRBJ1-3,NA,CASSQGGLGNTIYF,TGCGCCAGCAGCCAGGGAGGCCTCGGAAACACCATATATTTT
TRBV27,NA,TRBJ1-5,NA,CASTQGRAGGQPQHF,TGTGCCAGCACCCAAGGCAGGGCCGGGGGTCAGCCCCAGCATTTT
TRBV2,few,TRBJ2-5,NA,CASNAPREETQYF,TGTGCCAGCAATGCTCCCAGGGAAGAGACCCAGTACTTC
TRBV6-1,NA,TRBJ1-3,NA,CASIFSGNTIYF,TGTGCCAGCATCTTCTCTGGAAACACCATATATTTT
TRBV25-1,NA,TRBJ2-7,NA,CASSPTGTYEQYF,TGTGCCAGCAGTCCTACGGGGACCTACGAGCAGTACTTC
TRBV9,NA,TRBJ2-7,TRBD1,CASSARPGTANEQYF,TGTGCCAGCAGCGCGCGTCCCGGGACAGCTAACGAGCAGTACTTC
TRBV9,NA,TRBJ1-3,NA,CASSVSDSQYSGNTIYF,TGTGCCAGCAGCGTTTCGGACAGCCAATACTCTGGAAACACCATATATTTT